Following are 28 T cell receptor beta chains from one sample sequenced in a study of cytomegalovirus exposure and HLA in healthy donors. The primer mix had 60 Vbeta and 13 Jbeta primers. Data came from immunoSEQ multiplex PCR; TCRdb stores just in-frame clones and leaves some out. The sample contains about 160,000 clones, 65% to 80% of which appear only once. Sequencing input: PBMCs. The receptors shown here come from a female donor in good health and CMV-seronegative.

The J gene is TRBJ2-3, the V gene TRBV4-2, with D perhaps matching TRBD1 (7 bases). The CDR3 runs 15 residues. Trimming took 3 bases from V and 5 from J, leaving 15 bases between them. Germline V CDR1 and CDR2: LGHNA, YNFKEQ. The CDR3 region has the DNA TGTGCCAGCAGCCAGGAGGGACAGACACAAGATACGCAGTATTTT. Translation: CASSQEGQTQDTQYF.

The chain carries TRBV30 and TRBJ2-7; 9 bases align to TRBD1. The CDR3 loop spans 13 amino acids. Germline V CDR1 and CDR2: GTSNPN, SVGIG (reference sequence). Losses at the gene ends were 2 bases for V and 6 bases for J; bases not matched to a gene: 5. The CDR3 region is CAWSTTGGGEQYF. The CDR3 nucleotides read TGTGCCTGGAGTACCACAGGGGGCGGCGAGCAGTACTTC.

This clone has a handful of counts. The chain couples TRBV4-2 to TRBJ1-5, with 7 nucleotides matching TRBD1. This CDR3 has 16 amino acids. V was pared by 1 base and J by 7 bases, with 10 bases of the junction left unmatched. The V gene's germline CDR1 is LGHNA and CDR2 YNFKEQ. This chain's CDR3 is CASSQGNVGGEQPQHF. As DNA, the CDR3 is TGTGCCAGCAGCCAAGGAAATGTAGGGGGCGAACAGCCCCAGCATTTT.

J is TRBJ2-5 and V is TRBV9; 13 bases line up with TRBD2. Germline lookup yields CDR1 SGDLS and CDR2 YYNGEE. V lost 4 bases and J lost 3; bases outside the gene matches: 3. The CDR3 covers 15 residues. The DNA for the CDR3 is TGTGCCAGCAGCTTAGGGACTAGCGGGGAAGAGACCCAGTACTTC. It is translated as CASSLGTSGEETQYF.

The J gene is TRBJ2-5, the V gene TRBV11-2; 7 bases line up with TRBD1. Germline CDR1 and CDR2: SGHAT and FQNNGV. After removal of 2 bases from V and 4 bases from J, the junction contained 7 bases not matched to a gene. The CDR3 has 15 amino acids. The CDR3 loop is CASSLSGTEGETQYF. The DNA of the CDR3 is TGTGCCAGCAGCTTATCGGGGACAGAAGGAGAGACCCAGTACTTC.

The CDR3: CASSFAPRDYEQYF. DNA of the CDR3: TGTGCCAGCAGCTTTGCCCCGAGGGATTACGAGCAGTACTTC. This chain connects TRBV7-2 to TRBJ2-7; D possibly corresponds to TRBD2 (5 bases). Germline assignment: CDR1 SGHTA and CDR2 FQGNSA. Trimming pared 3 bases from V and 4 bases from J, leaving 13 bases between. This CDR3 is 14 amino acids long.

This clone was recorded once. The genes are TRBV30 and TRBJ2-3; D gene uncertain. The CDR3 is 15 amino acids. V lost 1 base, J lost 1 base, and 12 bases lay in between. Germline CDR1 GTSNPN, CDR2 SVGIG (reference sequence). The CDR3 nucleotides are TGTGCCTGGAGTGGTTTGGGCTCCCGCACAGATACGCAGTATTTT. Translation gives CAWSGLGSRTDTQYF. Combining the CDR3 with reference TRBV30 and TRBJ2-3 gives the whole variable domain SQTIHQWPATLVQPVGSPLSLECTVEGTSNPNLYWYRQAAGRGLQLLFYSVGIGQISSEVPQNLSASRPQDRQFILSSKKLLLSDSGFYLCAWSGLGSRTDTQYFGPGTRLTVL.

CDR3 in amino acids: CASSLEGLAGNEQFF. The CDR3 DNA is TGCGCCAGCAGCTTGGAGGGACTAGCGGGGAATGAGCAGTTCTTC. The genes are TRBV5-1 and TRBJ2-1, with TRBD2 matching 13 bases. The V gene's germline CDR1 is SGHRS and CDR2 YFSETQ. Trimming took 0 bases from V and 7 from J; bases not matched to a gene: 1. This CDR3 region has 15 residues.

This chain joins TRBV25-1 and TRBJ2-5; 7 bases match TRBD2. There are 11 residues in the CDR3. Germline values: CDR1 MGHDK, CDR2 SYGVNS. The J segment lost 9 bases and the V segment lost 4 bases, leaving 2 bases of the junction unmatched. The CDR3 DNA is TGTGCCAGCAGTGTAGGGAGGGCCCAGTACTTC. Amino acid sequence: CASSVGRAQYF.

The V call is TRBV13, the J call TRBJ1-5, with 9 positions matching TRBD1. Looked up from germline, CDR1 is PRHDT and CDR2 is FYEKMQ (reference sequence). The CDR3 consists of 15 residues. J was trimmed by 4 bases and V by 5 bases; bases with no gene match: 6. The CDR3, as DNA: TGTGCCAGCAGCAGGTGGGGACAGGGTAATCAGCCCCAGCATTTT. This encodes CASSRWGQGNQPQHF.

Here the CDR3 DNA reads TGCGCCAGCAGCTTTGCGGGGGCACCCACGAATACGCAGTATTTT. It codes for CASSFAGAPTNTQYF. The chain employs TRBV5-1 and TRBJ2-3; weak D call: TRBD2 (7 bases). The CDR3 has 15 amino acids. Looked up from germline, CDR1 is SGHRS and CDR2 is YFSETQ. Trimming took off 2 bases at V and 7 bases at J, with 17 bases between the two ends.

The rearrangement links TRBV7-9 to TRBJ1-1; 7 positions match TRBD1. With 2 bases clipped from V and 5 bases from J, the junction kept 14 bases outside the gene matches. CDR1 is SEHNR and CDR2 is FQNEAQ in the germline V gene (reference sequence). The length of the CDR3 is 17 residues. Here the CDR3 reads CASSLTGTAKSRTEAFF. The CDR3 bases are TGTGCCAGCAGCTTAACCGGGACAGCCAAATCGCGGACTGAAGCTTTCTTT. Full variable domain (missing parts from reference TRBV7-9 and TRBJ1-1): DTGVSQNPRHKITKRGQNVTFRCDPISEHNRLYWYRQTLGQGPEFLTYFQNEAQLEKSRLLSDRFSAERPKGSFSTLEIQRTEQGDSAMYLCASSLTGTAKSRTEAFFGQGTRLTVV.

The rearrangement joins TRBV5-1 to TRBJ2-7; 7 nucleotides agree with TRBD2. Germline V gene sequence: CDR1 SGHRS, CDR2 YFSETQ. The trim removed 4 bases at V and 1 base at J, leaving 2 bases unmatched. CDR3 length: 13 amino acids. The CDR3 is CASSPSGSYEQYF. In nucleotides, the CDR3 is TGCGCCAGCAGCCCTAGCGGTTCCTACGAGCAGTACTTC.

The V and J genes are TRBV1 and TRBJ2-1; TRBD2, the table's D call, was not compared with the DNA. TRBV1 is deemed a pseudogene. This CDR3 region has 15 residues. The CDR3 spells CTSSQGGGVYNEQFF. CDR3 nucleotide sequence: TGCACCAGCAGCCAAGGTGGCGGGGTCTACAATGAGCAGTTCTTC.

V and J are TRBV5-6 and TRBJ2-7; a weak D match, TRBD1 (5 bases). The CDR3 extends over 14 amino acids. The germline V and J ends were trimmed by 1 base and 1 base, with 9 bases remaining between them. Germline lookup yields CDR1 SGHDT and CDR2 YYEEEE. CDR3 sequence (DNA): TGTGCCAGCAGCTTGTCGCCAGGGTCCTACGAGCAGTACTTC. The encoded protein is CASSLSPGSYEQYF.

The chain uses TRBV5-1 and TRBJ2-7; 8 nucleotides align to TRBD1. With V trimmed by 3 bases and J by 2 bases, 1 base remained unmatched. The CDR3 is 13 amino acids. Germline loops: CDR1 SGHRS, CDR2 YFSETQ. Here the CDR3 reads CASSWDRPYEQYF. Written as DNA, the CDR3 is TGCGCCAGCAGCTGGGACAGGCCCTACGAGCAGTACTTC.

In this sample, this clone turned up a few times. V usage is TRBV19 and J usage is TRBJ1-2; no clear D. Deletions cut 5 bases from V and 8 bases from J, with 12 bases between. The CDR3 extends over 12 amino acids. Germline V gene lookup returns CDR1 LNHDA and CDR2 SQIVND (reference sequence). The CDR3: CASSLQVSGYTF. CDR3 coding DNA: TGTGCCAGTAGTCTCCAGGTCTCGGGCTACACCTTC.

V gene TRBV30 combines with J gene TRBJ1-1; D gene ambiguous. The CDR3 has 12 amino acids. Trimming left V 0 bases short and J 7 bases short, with 9 bases between. Per germline, CDR1 GTSNPN and CDR2 SVGIG (reference sequence). The CDR3 bases are TGTGCCTGGAGTGTAAATCGAGGTGAAGCTTTCTTT. Protein sequence: CAWSVNRGEAFF.

V usage is TRBV18 and J usage is TRBJ2-1; the D gene is possibly TRBD2 (5 bases). Trimming took 3 bases from V and 0 from J, leaving 15 bases between them. The CDR3 totals 17 residues. Germline-derived CDR1 and CDR2 are KGHSH and LQKENI. The CDR3: CASSPSRVKLSYNEQFF. The CDR3 DNA reads TGTGCCAGCTCACCCTCGAGGGTGAAACTCTCCTACAATGAGCAGTTCTTC.

In the case of this clone: Germline is not matched at one junction end, which may reflect a read error. The chain joins TRBV5-4 to TRBJ2-2, with TRBD2 matching over 7 bases. The CDR3 sequence is 14 residues long. From germline, CDR1 is SGHNT and CDR2 YYREEE (reference sequence). The CDR3 sequence: CASRLSGNAGELFF. DNA for the CDR3: TGTGCCAGCAGGCTGAGCGGGAACGCCGGGGAGCTGTTTTTT.

V gene TRBV5-4 combines with J gene TRBJ2-3; D is undetermined. V shed 1 base and J shed 5 bases, with 8 bases lying between them. Germline V lookup: CDR1 SGHNT, CDR2 YYREEE (reference sequence). The CDR3 runs to 13 residues. In DNA form, the CDR3 reads TGTGCCAGCAGCTTGCGGGTGGGAGATACGCAGTATTTT. This gives the protein CASSLRVGDTQYF.

This clone was seen a single time. J is TRBJ2-1 and V is TRBV10-1; no firm D call. The germline V and J ends were trimmed by 8 bases and 5 bases, with 13 bases remaining between them. The CDR3 length is 13 residues. Germline-derived CDR1 and CDR2 are WNHNN and SYGVQD (reference sequence). The CDR3 DNA sequence: TGCGCCAGCCAGGTCTCTCTTAACAATGAGCAGTTCTTC. This sequence encodes CASQVSLNNEQFF.

The chain employs TRBV5-1 and TRBJ2-2, with a possible D match to TRBD2 (7 bases). V was cut by 2 bases and J by 4 bases, with 15 bases left in between. The V gene's germline CDR1 is SGHRS and CDR2 YFSETQ. This CDR3 contains 16 residues. The CDR3 loop is CASSFNGGRRTGELFF. The CDR3 region has the DNA TGCGCCAGCAGCTTCAACGGGGGGCGTCGCACCGGGGAGCTGTTTTTT. Supplemented by reference TRBV5-1 and TRBJ2-2, the full variable domain reads KAGVTQTPRYLIKTRGQQVTLSCSPISGHRSVSWYQQTPGQGLQFLFEYFSETQRNKGNFPGRFSGRQFSNSRSEMNVSTLELGDSALYLCASSFNGGRRTGELFFGEGSRLTVL.

This chain links TRBV5-1 with TRBJ2-2, with 10 bases fitting TRBD2. V shed 0 bases, J shed 6 bases, and the junction held 2 bases outside the gene matches. The germline gives CDR1 SGHRS, CDR2 YFSETQ. This CDR3 is built from 15 residues. CDR3 DNA: TGCGCCAGCAGCTTGGCTCTAGCGGGAGCCGGGGAGCTGTTTTTT. This sequence encodes CASSLALAGAGELFF.

The genes are TRBV4-1 and TRBJ2-7; D possibly corresponds to TRBD1 (7 bases). The CDR3 totals 14 residues. CDR1 is MGHRA and CDR2 is YSYEKL in the germline V gene. V was pared by 3 bases and J by 3 bases, with 12 bases between. In DNA form, the CDR3 reads TGCGCCAGCAGCCAGGCGCGGGACAGCTACGAGCAGTACTTC. As protein: CASSQARDSYEQYF.

This chain links TRBV7-8 with TRBJ2-1, with 7 bases identical to TRBD1. The CDR3 loop spans 16 amino acids. Looked up from germline, CDR1 is SGHVS and CDR2 is FQNEAQ. V shed 3 bases and J 0 bases; nucleotides not matched to a gene: 5. The CDR3 sequence: CASSLPGGTSYNEQFF. CDR3 sequence (DNA): TGTGCCAGCAGCTTGCCAGGGGGTACCTCCTACAATGAGCAGTTCTTC.

This chain connects TRBV2 to TRBJ2-3; 7 nucleotides agree with TRBD1. V lost 10 bases, J lost 2 bases, and 9 bases stayed unmatched. This CDR3 region has 14 residues. Germline CDR1 SNHLY, CDR2 FYNNEI. CDR3 DNA sequence: TGTGCCATCCTCCGGGACAGATTCACAGATACGCAGTATTTT. Amino acids: CAILRDRFTDTQYF.

The CDR3 protein is CASSVRGQGIGDTEAFF. The CDR3 DNA sequence: TGTGCCAGCAGCGTTAGGGGACAGGGGATTGGAGACACTGAAGCTTTCTTT. This chain joins TRBV9 and TRBJ1-1; TRBD1 aligns across 10 bases. The CDR3 length is 17 residues. Per the germline V gene, CDR1 is SGDLS and CDR2 is YYNGEE. J was trimmed by 3 bases and V by 2 bases; bases with no gene match: 10.